Listed here are 22 T cell receptor beta chains from one sample, sequenced in a study of vaccination and CD4 T cells after COVID-19. No antigen has been assigned to these receptors. Sequenced with the Oncomine TCR Beta short-read assay was DNA taken from cultured CD4+ T cells. TCRdb re-analysed the PCR reads in MiXCR, keeping a single row per CDR3 protein. The sample includes 15,000 or so distinct CDR3 sequences, 43% of them seen just once. The treatment is: 10-day PBMC culture with coronavirus spike peptide pools or control peptides (ViraFEST assay). Material for sequencing was CD4+ T cells from blood, cultured in vitro. The receptors derive from a human donor who had recovered from COVID-19.

The genes are TRBV6-4 and TRBJ2-1; D ambiguous. The CDR3 is made up of 13 amino acids. V was trimmed by 0 bases and J by 9 bases, leaving 9 bases between them. Germline CDR1 MRHNA, CDR2 SNTAGT. CDR3 region: CASSDSDGSEQFF. The CDR3 nucleotides are TGTGCCAGCAGTGACTCCGATGGTAGTGAGCAGTTCTTC.

The rearrangement uses TRBV6-1 and TRBJ1-6, with 7 bases aligning to TRBD1. The CDR3 loop spans 17 amino acids. The V and J ends lost 7 bases and 0 bases, in that order; junction bases with no gene match: 9. CDR1 is MNHNS, CDR2 SASEGT, per germline. The CDR3 region is CASIRDSSSSYNSPLHF. CDR3 DNA sequence: TGTGCCAGCATTAGGGACAGCTCCAGCTCCTATAATTCACCCCTCCACTTT.

The chain joins TRBV6-2 or TRBV6-3 to TRBJ2-7; no clear D. The CDR3 loop spans 13 amino acids. Between the trimmed V and J ends, which lost 2 bases and 2 bases, there was a span of 7 bases. Germline CDR1 MNHEY, CDR2 SVGEGT. This CDR3 is CASSYRGPYEQYF. The CDR3 DNA is TGTGCCAGCAGTTACCGCGGTCCCTACGAGCAGTACTTC.

The chain uses TRBV24-1 and TRBJ2-5, with 8 bases fitting TRBD2. This CDR3 is built from 16 residues. The J segment lost 4 bases and the V segment lost 3 bases, leaving 9 bases of the junction unmatched. Germline values: CDR1 KGHDR, CDR2 SFDVKD. The CDR3 region is CATSDKVAGSGETQYF. The CDR3 DNA reads as TGTGCCACCAGTGATAAGGTAGCGGGGAGCGGAGAGACCCAGTACTTC.

The chain links TRBV19 to TRBJ2-7; 8 bases are shared with TRBD1. Germline CDR1 is LNHDA and CDR2 is SQIVND (reference sequence). Trimming at V came to 6 bases and at J to 3 bases, leaving 1 base not matched to a gene. This CDR3 is 12 amino acids long. The CDR3 sequence: CASSRGRYEQYF. CDR3 nucleotides: TGTGCCAGTAGCAGGGGGCGCTACGAGCAGTACTTC.

The V gene is TRBV19, the J gene TRBJ1-5; D ambiguous. The germline CDR1 and CDR2 sequences are LNHDA and SQIVND (reference sequence). The ends were cut back, 3 bases at V and 6 bases at J, with 12 bases in the middle. The CDR3 has 14 amino acids. The CDR3 nucleotides are TGTGCCAGTAGTATGGGCAGGTATGGTCAGCCCCAGCATTTT. Translating it yields CASSMGRYGQPQHF.

The gene calls are TRBV7-2 and TRBJ2-5; D is undetermined. The germline CDR1 and CDR2 sequences are SGHTA and FQGNSA. There are 14 residues in the CDR3. Trimming cost V 4 bases and J 3 bases, with 12 bases left between them. CDR3 nucleotides: TGTGCCAGCAGCTCCCCCAATACCAAAGAGACCCAGTACTTC. As protein: CASSSPNTKETQYF.

This clonotype turned up a few times. This rearrangement joins TRBV5-1 to TRBJ2-7; the D is unclear. Between the trimmed V and J ends, which lost 0 bases and 7 bases, there was a span of 11 bases. The CDR3 is 13 residues long. Germline-derived CDR1 and CDR2 are SGHRS and YFSETQ. The CDR3: CASSLEPSREQYF. CDR3 coding DNA: TGCGCCAGCAGCTTGGAACCCTCGCGAGAGCAGTACTTC.

This clonotype was seen only a few times. This chain uses TRBV7-3 with TRBJ1-1; D gene uncertain. CDR3 length: 17 amino acids. V was shortened by 4 bases and J by 0 bases, with 18 bases between the two germline ends. Germline V gene sequence: CDR1 SGHTA, CDR2 FQGTGA. The CDR3 sequence is CASSSSISRVMNTEAFF. Written as DNA, the CDR3 is TGTGCCAGCAGCTCCTCAATAAGCAGAGTCATGAACACTGAAGCTTTCTTT.

The genes are TRBV5-8 and TRBJ1-2; the match to TRBD1 covers 7 bases. The CDR3 is 15 residues long. Germline V gene sequence: CDR1 SGHTS, CDR2 YDEGEE. V trimming: 6 bases; J trimming: 8 bases; junction bases outside the gene matches: 16. The CDR3 DNA follows: TGTGCCAGCACCCAGAAGACCGGGACAGAAGAGGGCTACACCTTC. Protein sequence: CASTQKTGTEEGYTF.

The rearrangement links TRBV6-1 to TRBJ1-2; D is undetermined. The germline CDR1 and CDR2 sequences are MNHNS and SASEGT. V was cut by 2 bases and J by 2 bases, with 6 bases left in between. The CDR3 is 13 residues long. The CDR3 DNA reads as TGTGCCAGCAGTGAACTTCCGAACTATGGCTACACCTTC. It translates to CASSELPNYGYTF.

The chain employs TRBV2 and TRBJ2-3; no firm D call. Germline CDR1 is SNHLY and CDR2 is FYNNEI. The V end was cut by 10 bases, the J end by 3 bases, with 14 bases between. This CDR3 is 13 amino acids long. The CDR3 region is CATTKERTDTQYF. CDR3 nucleotide sequence: TGTGCCACAACGAAGGAGAGGACAGATACGCAGTATTTT.

In its sample, this clonotype is medium-sized. CDR3 sequence: CATSDSGQGFRSNQPQHF. Here the CDR3 DNA reads TGTGCCACCAGTGATTCCGGACAGGGGTTTAGGAGCAATCAGCCCCAGCATTTT. The rearrangement joins TRBV24-1 to TRBJ1-5; 9 nucleotides align to TRBD1. This CDR3 contains 18 residues. The junction had 8 bases not matched to a gene; V was cut back by 2 bases and J by 1 base. Germline V gene sequence: CDR1 KGHDR, CDR2 SFDVKD.

V usage is TRBV20-1 and J usage is TRBJ2-7; TRBD2 aligns across 13 bases. V shed 4 bases and J 4 bases; nucleotides not matched to a gene: 7. From germline, CDR1 is DFQATT and CDR2 SNEGSKA (reference sequence). This CDR3 contains 15 residues. In DNA form, the CDR3 reads TGCAGTGCTACGGGACTAGCGGGAAGAGGGTACGAGCAGTACTTC. As protein: CSATGLAGRGYEQYF.

This clonotype occurred once. The chain links TRBV15 to TRBJ2-3, with a possible D match to TRBD2 (6 bases). The V and J ends lost 8 bases and 1 base respectively, with 16 bases between them. Germline V CDR1 and CDR2: LNHNV, YYDKDF (reference sequence). The CDR3 runs to 15 residues. The CDR3 protein is CATWRAGSRTDTQYF. In DNA form, the CDR3 reads TGTGCCACCTGGAGGGCAGGCTCTCGCACAGATACGCAGTATTTT.

J is TRBJ1-1 and V is TRBV6-1; D uncertain. With 4 bases removed from V and 1 base from J, the gap between germline ends came to 10 bases. The CDR3 length is 14 residues. From germline, CDR1 is MNHNS and CDR2 SASEGT. The CDR3 sequence is CASSGPAPNTEAFF. CDR3 in DNA: TGTGCCAGCAGTGGTCCGGCGCCGAACACTGAAGCTTTCTTT.

The gene calls are TRBV18 and TRBJ1-1, with a weak D call TRBD1 (6 bases). Germline CDR1 is KGHSH and CDR2 is LQKENI. V shed 3 bases and J shed 1 base, with 9 bases lying between them. CDR3 length equals 14 residues. CDR3 coding DNA: TGTGCCAGCTCACCGGGACACCAGAACACTGAAGCTTTCTTT. Protein: CASSPGHQNTEAFF.

J is TRBJ2-7 and V is TRBV5-4; the match to TRBD1 covers 12 bases. The CDR3 loop spans 15 amino acids. V was clipped by 4 bases and J by 0 bases; unmatched bases: 2. From germline, CDR1 is SGHNT and CDR2 YYREEE (reference sequence). The CDR3 nucleotides read TGTGCCAGCAGCCGGGGACAGGGGGCCTCCTACGAGCAGTACTTC. Its protein product is CASSRGQGASYEQYF.

This clonotype was counted only a few times. This chain joins TRBV7-2 and TRBJ1-2, with no clear D. CDR3 length equals 14 residues. V was shortened by 1 base and J by 6 bases, with 12 bases between the two germline ends. CDR1 is SGHTA and CDR2 is FQGNSA in the germline V gene. CDR3 in amino acids: CASSLVRRHHGYTF. CDR3 in DNA: TGTGCCAGCAGCTTAGTAAGGAGACACCATGGCTACACCTTC.

V gene TRBV6-1 combines with J gene TRBJ2-7, with D perhaps matching TRBD2 (5 bases). Trimming pared 5 bases from V and 3 bases from J, leaving 14 bases between. CDR3 size: 14 residues. The germline V gene encodes CDR1 MNHNS and CDR2 SASEGT. Written as DNA, the CDR3 is TGTGCCAGCAGTCAGAGGGCGGGCTACTACGAGCAGTACTTC. This translates into CASSQRAGYYEQYF.

This chain links TRBV7-3 with TRBJ2-3; D is undetermined. This CDR3 spans 15 amino acids. V was cut by 1 base and J by 1 base, with 9 bases left in between. Germline CDR1 SGHTA, CDR2 FQGTGA. Written as DNA, the CDR3 is TGTGCCAGCAGCTTAAGCCTTGGGCGCACAGATACGCAGTATTTT. Its protein is CASSLSLGRTDTQYF.

This chain connects TRBV6-2 or TRBV6-3 to TRBJ2-5; TRBD2 matches 7 bases. In germline, CDR1 is MNHEY, CDR2 SVGEGT. CDR3 length equals 12 residues. Trimming took 2 bases from V and 7 from J; bases not matched to a gene: 1. CDR3 amino acids: CASSYTGGTQYF. The CDR3 DNA reads TGTGCCAGCAGTTACACGGGGGGGACCCAGTACTTC.